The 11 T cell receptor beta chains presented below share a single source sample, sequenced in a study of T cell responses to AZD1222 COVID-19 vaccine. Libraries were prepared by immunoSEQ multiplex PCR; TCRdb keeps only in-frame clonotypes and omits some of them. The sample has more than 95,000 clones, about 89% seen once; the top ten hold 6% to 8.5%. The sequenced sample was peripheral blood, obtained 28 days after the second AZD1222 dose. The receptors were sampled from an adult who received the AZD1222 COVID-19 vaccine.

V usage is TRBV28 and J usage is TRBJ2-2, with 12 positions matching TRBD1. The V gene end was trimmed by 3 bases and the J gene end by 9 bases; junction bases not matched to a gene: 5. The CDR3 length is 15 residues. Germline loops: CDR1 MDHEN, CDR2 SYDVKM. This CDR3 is CASSLAGTGGRELFF. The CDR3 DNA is TGTGCCAGCAGTTTGGCCGGGACAGGGGGCCGGGAGCTGTTTTTT.

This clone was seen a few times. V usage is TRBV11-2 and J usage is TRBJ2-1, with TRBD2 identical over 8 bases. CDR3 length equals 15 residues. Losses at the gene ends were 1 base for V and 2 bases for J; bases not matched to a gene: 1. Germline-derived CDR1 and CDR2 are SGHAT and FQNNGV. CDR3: CASSLVAGTYNEQFF. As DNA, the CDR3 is TGTGCCAGCAGCTTAGTAGCGGGAACCTACAATGAGCAGTTCTTC.

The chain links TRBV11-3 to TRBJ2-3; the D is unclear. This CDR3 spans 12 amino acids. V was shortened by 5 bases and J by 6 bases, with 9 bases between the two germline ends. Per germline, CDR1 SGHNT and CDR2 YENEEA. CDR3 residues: CASSRPGDTQYF. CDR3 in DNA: TGTGCCAGCAGCCGCCCTGGGGATACGCAGTATTTT.

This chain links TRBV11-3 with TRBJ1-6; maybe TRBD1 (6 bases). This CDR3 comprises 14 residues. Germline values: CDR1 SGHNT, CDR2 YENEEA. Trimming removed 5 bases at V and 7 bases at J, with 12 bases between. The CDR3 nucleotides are TGTGCCAGCAGCCCGACGGACAGCAATTCACCCCTCCACTTT. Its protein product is CASSPTDSNSPLHF.

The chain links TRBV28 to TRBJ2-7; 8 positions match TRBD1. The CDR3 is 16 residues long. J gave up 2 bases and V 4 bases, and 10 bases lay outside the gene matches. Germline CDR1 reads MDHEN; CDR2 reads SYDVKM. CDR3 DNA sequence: TGTGCCAGCAGTTCCCTTTGGTCGGACAGGGCCTACGAGCAGTACTTC. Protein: CASSSLWSDRAYEQYF.

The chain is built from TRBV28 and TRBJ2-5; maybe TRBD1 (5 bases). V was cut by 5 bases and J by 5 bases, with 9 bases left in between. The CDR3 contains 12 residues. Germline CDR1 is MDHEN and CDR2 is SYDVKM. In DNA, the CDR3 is TGTGCCAGCAGTACAGGCTTGGAGACCCAGTACTTC. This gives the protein CASSTGLETQYF.

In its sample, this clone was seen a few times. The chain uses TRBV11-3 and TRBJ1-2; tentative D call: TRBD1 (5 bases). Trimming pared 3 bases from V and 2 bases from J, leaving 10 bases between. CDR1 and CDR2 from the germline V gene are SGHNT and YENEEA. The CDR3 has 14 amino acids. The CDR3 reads CASSFLTANYGYTF. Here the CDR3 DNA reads TGTGCCAGCAGCTTCTTGACAGCAAACTATGGCTACACCTTC.

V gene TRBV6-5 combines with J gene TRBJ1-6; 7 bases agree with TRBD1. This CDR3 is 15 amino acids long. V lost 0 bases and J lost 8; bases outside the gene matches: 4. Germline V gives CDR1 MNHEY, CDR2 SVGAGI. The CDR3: CASSYSTGVDSPLHF. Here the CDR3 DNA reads TGTGCCAGCAGTTACTCAACAGGGGTGGATTCACCCCTCCACTTT.

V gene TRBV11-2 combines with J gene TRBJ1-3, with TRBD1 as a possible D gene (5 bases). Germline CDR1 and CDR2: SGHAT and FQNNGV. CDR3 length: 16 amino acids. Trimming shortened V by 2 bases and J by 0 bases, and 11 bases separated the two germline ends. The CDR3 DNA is TGTGCCAGCAGCTTAATTCAGGGCATCTCTGGAAACACCATATATTTT. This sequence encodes CASSLIQGISGNTIYF.

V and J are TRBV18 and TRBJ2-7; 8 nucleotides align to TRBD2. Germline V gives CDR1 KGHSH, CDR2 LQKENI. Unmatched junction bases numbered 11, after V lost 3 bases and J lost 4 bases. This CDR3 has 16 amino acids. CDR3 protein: CASSPPGLREGYEQYF. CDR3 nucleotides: TGTGCCAGCTCACCCCCGGGACTCCGGGAGGGGTACGAGCAGTACTTC.

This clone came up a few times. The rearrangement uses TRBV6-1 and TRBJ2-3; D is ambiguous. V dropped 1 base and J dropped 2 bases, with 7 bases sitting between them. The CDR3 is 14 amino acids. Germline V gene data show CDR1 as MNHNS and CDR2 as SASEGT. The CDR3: CASSEGTITDTQYF. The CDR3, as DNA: TGTGCCAGCAGTGAAGGGACCATCACAGATACGCAGTATTTT.